The T cell receptor (beta chain) described here comes from a study of identical twins. General study results and limits: Within beta out-of-frame sequences, the excess sharing observed between twins was weaker.

TCRdb passed the 5' RACE reads through MiXCR, listing each CDR3 protein once. Here the sample spans approximately 620,000 distinct CDR3 sequences, less than 10% being singletons. This clonotype has a count of ten or more. Its antigen is currently unknown. The germline gives CDR1 MGHRA, CDR2 YSYEKL. V was pared by 3 bases and J by 4 bases, with 19 bases between. The CDR3 is 16 amino acids. These data are also associated with another study on yellow fever vaccine responses in identical twins.

V and J are TRBV4-1 and TRBJ2-7; a weak D match, TRBD2 (5 bases). This clonotype was obtained from a woman aged 18-29 years in good health. The specimen sequenced was PBMCs. Here the CDR3 reads CASSQNLPSSDYEQYF. CDR3 sequence (DNA): TGCGCCAGCAGCCAGAATCTACCTAGCAGTGATTACGAGCAGTACTTC.